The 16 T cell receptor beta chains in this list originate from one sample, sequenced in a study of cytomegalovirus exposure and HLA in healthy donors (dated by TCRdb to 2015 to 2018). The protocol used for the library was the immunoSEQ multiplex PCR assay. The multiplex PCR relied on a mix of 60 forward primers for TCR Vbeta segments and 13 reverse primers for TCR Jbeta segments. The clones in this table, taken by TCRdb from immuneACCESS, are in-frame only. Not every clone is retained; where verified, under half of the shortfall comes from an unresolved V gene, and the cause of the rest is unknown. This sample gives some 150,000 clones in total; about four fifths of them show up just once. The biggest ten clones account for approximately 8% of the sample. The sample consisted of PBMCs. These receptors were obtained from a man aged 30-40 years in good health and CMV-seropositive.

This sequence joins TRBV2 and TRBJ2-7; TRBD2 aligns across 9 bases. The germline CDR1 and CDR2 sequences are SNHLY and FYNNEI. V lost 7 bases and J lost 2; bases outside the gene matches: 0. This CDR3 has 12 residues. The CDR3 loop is CASTSGTYEQYF. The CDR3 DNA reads TGTGCCAGCACTAGCGGGACCTACGAGCAGTACTTC.

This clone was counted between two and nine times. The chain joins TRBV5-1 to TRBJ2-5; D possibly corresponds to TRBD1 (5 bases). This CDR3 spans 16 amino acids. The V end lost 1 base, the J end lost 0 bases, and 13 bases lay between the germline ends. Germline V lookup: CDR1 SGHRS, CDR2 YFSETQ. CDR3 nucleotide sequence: TGCGCCAGCAGCTTGACAGGAAAGCTGTACCAAGAGACCCAGTACTTC. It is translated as CASSLTGKLYQETQYF. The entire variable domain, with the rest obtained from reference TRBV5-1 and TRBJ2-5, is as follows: KAGVTQTPRYLIKTRGQQVTLSCSPISGHRSVSWYQQTPGQGLQFLFEYFSETQRNKGNFPGRFSGRQFSNSRSEMNVSTLELGDSALYLCASSLTGKLYQETQYFGPGTRLLVL.

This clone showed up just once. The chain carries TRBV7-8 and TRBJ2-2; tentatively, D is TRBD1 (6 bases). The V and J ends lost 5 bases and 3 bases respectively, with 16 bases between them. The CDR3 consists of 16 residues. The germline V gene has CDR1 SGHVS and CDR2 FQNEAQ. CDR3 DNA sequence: TGTGCCAGCAGCACCCGGACAGCCCACGACACCGGGGAGCTGTTTTTT. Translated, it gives CASSTRTAHDTGELFF.

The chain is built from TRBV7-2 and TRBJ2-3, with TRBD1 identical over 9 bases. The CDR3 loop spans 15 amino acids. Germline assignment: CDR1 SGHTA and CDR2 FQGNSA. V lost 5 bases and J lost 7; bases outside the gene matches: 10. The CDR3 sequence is CASSLGGTGTYTQYF. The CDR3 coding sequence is TGTGCCAGCAGCCTAGGGGGGACAGGGACGTATACGCAGTATTTT.

CDR3 in amino acids: CASSELKNTEAFF. CDR3 nucleotide sequence: TGTGCCAGCAGTGAACTAAAAAACACTGAAGCTTTCTTT. V is TRBV6-1 and J is TRBJ1-1; D unclear. V gave up 2 bases and J gave up 2 bases, with 6 bases separating them. The CDR3 extends over 13 amino acids. Looked up from germline, CDR1 is MNHNS and CDR2 is SASEGT.

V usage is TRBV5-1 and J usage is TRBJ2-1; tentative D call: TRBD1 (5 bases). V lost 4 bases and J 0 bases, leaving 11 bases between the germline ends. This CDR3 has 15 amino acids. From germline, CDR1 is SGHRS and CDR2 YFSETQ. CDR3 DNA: TGCGCCAGCAGCGCAGGGATGAGCTCCTACAATGAGCAGTTCTTC. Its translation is CASSAGMSSYNEQFF.

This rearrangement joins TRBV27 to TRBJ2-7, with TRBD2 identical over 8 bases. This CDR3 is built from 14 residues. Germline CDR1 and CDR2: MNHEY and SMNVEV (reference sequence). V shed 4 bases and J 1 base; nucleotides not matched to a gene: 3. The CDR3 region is CASSWAGGSYEQYF. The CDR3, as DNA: TGTGCCAGCAGTTGGGCGGGGGGATCCTACGAGCAGTACTTC.

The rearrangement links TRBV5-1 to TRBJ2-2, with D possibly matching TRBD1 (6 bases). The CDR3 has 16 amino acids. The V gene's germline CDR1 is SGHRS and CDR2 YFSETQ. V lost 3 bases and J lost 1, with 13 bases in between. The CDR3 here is CASSYRSGQNTGELFF. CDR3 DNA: TGCGCCAGCAGCTACCGCTCGGGACAGAACACCGGGGAGCTGTTTTTT.

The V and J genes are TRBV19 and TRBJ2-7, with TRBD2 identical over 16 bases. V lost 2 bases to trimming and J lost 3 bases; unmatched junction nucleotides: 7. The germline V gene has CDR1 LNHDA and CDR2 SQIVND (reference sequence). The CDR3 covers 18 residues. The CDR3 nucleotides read TGTGCCAGTAGTATATCAACCGGGACTAGCGGGAGGGACTACGAGCAGTACTTC. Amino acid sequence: CASSISTGTSGRDYEQYF.

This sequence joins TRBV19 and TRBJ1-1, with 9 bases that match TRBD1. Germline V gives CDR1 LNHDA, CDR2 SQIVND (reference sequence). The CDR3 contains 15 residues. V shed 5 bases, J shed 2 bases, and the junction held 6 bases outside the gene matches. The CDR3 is CASSFYRGQNTEAFF. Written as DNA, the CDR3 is TGTGCCAGTAGTTTTTACAGGGGGCAAAACACTGAAGCTTTCTTT.

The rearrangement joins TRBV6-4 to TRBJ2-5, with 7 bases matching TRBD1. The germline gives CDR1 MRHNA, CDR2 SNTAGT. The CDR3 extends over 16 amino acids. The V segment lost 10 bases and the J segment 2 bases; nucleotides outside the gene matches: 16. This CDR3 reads CATKSVSGQRQETQYF. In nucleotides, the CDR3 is TGTGCCACCAAATCTGTATCGGGACAGAGACAAGAGACCCAGTACTTC.

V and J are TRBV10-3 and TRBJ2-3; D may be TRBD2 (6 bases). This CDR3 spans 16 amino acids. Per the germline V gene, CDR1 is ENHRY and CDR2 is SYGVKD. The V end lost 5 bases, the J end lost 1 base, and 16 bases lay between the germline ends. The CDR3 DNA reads TGTGCCATCAGTACCGGCCGGGGCGGGGGCACAGATACGCAGTATTTT. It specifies CAISTGRGGGTDTQYF.

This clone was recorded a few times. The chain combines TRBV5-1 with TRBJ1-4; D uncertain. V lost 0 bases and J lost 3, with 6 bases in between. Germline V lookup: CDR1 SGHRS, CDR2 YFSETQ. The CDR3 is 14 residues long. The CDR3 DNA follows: TGCGCCAGCAGCTTGGGTGGAGCTAATGAAAAACTGTTTTTT. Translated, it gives CASSLGGANEKLFF.

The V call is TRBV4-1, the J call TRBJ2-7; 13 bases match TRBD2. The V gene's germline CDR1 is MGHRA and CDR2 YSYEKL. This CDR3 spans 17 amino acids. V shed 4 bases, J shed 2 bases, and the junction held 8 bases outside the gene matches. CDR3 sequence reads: CASSPGLAGLSPYEQYF. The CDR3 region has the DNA TGCGCCAGCAGCCCGGGACTAGCGGGGTTAAGTCCCTACGAGCAGTACTTC.

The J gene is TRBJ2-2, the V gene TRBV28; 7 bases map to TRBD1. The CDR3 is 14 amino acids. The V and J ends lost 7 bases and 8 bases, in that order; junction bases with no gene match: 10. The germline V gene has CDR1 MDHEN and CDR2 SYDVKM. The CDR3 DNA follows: TGTGCCAGCATCGAAGGGGGCGCAGAGGGGGAGCTGTTTTTT. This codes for CASIEGGAEGELFF.

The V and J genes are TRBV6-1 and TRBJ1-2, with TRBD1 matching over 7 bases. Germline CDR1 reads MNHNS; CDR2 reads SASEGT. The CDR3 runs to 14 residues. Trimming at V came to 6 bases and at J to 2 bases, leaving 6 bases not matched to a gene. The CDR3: CASRPLTGNYGYTF. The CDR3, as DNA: TGTGCCAGCAGACCTTTGACAGGGAACTATGGCTACACCTTC.